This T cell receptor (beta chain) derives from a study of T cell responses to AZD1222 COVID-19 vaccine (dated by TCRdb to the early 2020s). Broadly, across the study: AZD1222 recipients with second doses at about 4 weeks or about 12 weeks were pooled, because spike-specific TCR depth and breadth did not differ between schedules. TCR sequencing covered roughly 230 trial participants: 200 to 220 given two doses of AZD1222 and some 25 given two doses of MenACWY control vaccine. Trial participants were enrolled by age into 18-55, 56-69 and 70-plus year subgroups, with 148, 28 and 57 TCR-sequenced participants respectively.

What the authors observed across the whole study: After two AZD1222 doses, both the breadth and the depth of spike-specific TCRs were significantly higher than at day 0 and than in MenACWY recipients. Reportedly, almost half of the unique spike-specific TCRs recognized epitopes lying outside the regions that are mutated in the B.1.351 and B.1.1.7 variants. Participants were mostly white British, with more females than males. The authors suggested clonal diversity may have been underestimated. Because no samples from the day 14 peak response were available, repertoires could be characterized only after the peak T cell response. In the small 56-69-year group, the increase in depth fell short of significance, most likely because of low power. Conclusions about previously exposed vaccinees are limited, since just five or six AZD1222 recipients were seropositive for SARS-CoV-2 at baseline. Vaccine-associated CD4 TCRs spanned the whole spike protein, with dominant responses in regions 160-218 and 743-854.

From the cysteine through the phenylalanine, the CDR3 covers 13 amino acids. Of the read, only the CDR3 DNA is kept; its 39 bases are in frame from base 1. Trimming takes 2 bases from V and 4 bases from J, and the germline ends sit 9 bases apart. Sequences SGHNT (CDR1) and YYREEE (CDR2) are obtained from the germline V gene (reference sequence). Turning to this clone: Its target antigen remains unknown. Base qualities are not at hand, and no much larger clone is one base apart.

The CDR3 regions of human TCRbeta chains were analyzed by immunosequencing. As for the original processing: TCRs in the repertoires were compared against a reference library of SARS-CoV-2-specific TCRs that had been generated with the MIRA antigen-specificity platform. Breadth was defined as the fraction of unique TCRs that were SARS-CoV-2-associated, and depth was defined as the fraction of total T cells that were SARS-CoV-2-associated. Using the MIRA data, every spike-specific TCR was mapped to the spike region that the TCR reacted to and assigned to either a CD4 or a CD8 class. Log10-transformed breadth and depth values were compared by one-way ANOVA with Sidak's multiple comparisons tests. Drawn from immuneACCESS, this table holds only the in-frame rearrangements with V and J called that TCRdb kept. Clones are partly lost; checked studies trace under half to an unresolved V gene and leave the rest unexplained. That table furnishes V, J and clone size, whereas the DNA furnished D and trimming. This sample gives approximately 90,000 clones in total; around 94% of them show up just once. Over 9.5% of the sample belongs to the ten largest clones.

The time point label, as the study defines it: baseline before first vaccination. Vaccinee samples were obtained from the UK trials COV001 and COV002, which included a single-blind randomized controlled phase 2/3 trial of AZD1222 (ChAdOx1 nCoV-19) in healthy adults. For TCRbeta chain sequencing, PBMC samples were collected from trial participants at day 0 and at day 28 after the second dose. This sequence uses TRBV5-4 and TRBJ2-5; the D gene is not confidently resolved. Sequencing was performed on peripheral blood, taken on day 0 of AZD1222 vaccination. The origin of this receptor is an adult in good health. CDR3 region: CASSFPTVETQYF. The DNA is TGTGCCAGCAGCTTCCCTACCGTAGAGACCCAGTACTTC.